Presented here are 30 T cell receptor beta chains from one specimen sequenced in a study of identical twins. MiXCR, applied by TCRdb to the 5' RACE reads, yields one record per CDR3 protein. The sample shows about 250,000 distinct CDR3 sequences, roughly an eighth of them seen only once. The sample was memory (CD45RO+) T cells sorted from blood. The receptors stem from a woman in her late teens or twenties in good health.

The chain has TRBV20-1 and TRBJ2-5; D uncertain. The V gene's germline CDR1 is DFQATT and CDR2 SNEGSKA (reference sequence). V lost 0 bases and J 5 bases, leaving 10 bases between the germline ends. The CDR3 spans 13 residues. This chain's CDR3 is CSARDAQTETQYF. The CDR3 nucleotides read TGCAGTGCTAGAGACGCGCAGACTGAGACCCAGTACTTC.

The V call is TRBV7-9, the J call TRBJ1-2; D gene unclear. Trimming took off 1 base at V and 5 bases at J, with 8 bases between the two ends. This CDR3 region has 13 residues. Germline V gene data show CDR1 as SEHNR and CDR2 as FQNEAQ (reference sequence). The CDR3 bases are TGTGCCAGCAGCTTAGAGAAGGGTTATGGCTACACCTTC. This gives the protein CASSLEKGYGYTF.

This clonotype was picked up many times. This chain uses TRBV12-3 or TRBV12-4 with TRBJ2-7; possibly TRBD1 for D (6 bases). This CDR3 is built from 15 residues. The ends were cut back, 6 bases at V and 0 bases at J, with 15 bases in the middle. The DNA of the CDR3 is TGTGCCAGCAGCCAGGGGAGAAGCAGCTCCTACGAGCAGTACTTC. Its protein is CASSQGRSSSYEQYF.

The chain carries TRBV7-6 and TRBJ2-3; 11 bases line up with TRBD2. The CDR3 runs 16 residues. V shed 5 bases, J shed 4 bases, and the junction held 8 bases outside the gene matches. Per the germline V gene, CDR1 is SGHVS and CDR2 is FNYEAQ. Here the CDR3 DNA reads TGTGCCAGCAGCAAAATAGCGGGAGGGCAATCAGATACGCAGTATTTT. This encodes CASSKIAGGQSDTQYF.

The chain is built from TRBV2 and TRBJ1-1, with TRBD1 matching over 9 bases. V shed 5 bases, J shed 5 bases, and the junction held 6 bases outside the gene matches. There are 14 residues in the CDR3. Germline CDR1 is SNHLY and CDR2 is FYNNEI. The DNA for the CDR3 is TGTGCCAGCAGTTCAGGACAGGGGCGGACTGAAGCTTTCTTT. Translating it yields CASSSGQGRTEAFF.

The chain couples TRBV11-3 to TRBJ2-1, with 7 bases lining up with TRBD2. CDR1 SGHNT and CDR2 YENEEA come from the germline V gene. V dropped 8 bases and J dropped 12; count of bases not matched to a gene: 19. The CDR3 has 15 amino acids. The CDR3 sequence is CASEGKGRKGEGQFF. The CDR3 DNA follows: TGTGCCAGCGAGGGGAAGGGAAGGAAAGGGGAGGGGCAGTTCTTC.

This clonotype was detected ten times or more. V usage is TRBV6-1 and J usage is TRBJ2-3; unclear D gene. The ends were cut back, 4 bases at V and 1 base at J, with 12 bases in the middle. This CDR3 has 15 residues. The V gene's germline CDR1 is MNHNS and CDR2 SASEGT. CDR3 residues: CASSATRSGTDTQYF. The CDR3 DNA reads TGTGCCAGCAGTGCGACCCGCAGTGGCACAGATACGCAGTATTTT.

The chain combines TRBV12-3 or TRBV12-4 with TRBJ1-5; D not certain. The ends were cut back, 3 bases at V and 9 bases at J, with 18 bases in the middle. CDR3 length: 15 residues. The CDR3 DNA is TGTGCCAGCAGTTTGGGAGCGGACGTTATTCGGCCCCAGCATTTT. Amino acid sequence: CASSLGADVIRPQHF.

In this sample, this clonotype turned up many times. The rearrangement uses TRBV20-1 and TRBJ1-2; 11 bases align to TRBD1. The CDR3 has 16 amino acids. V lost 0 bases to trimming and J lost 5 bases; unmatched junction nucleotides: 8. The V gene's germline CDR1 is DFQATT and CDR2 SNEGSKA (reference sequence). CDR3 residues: CSARDNLRDRGYGYTF. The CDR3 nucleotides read TGCAGTGCTAGAGATAACCTCCGGGACAGGGGGTATGGCTACACCTTC.

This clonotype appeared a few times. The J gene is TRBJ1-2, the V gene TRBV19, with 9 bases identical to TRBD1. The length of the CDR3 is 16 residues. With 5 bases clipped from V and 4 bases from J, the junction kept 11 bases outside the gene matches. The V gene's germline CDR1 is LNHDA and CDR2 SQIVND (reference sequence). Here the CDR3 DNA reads TGTGCCAGTAGTCCCACCCCCCTGGACAGGGGCTATGGCTACACCTTC. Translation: CASSPTPLDRGYGYTF.

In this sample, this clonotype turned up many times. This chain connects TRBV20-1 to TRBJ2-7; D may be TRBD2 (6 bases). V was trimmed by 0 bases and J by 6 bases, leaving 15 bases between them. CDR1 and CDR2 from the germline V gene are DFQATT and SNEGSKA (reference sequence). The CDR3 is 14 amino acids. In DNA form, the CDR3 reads TGCAGTGCTAGAGATTCTCCTAGCGTAAGCGAGCAGTACTTC. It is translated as CSARDSPSVSEQYF.

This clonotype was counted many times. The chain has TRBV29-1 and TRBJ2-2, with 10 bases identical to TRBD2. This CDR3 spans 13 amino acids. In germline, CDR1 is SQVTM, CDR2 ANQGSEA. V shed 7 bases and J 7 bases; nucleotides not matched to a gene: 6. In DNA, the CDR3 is TGCAGCGCGAGCGGGGGGGCGTACGGGGAGCTGTTTTTT. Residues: CSASGGAYGELFF.

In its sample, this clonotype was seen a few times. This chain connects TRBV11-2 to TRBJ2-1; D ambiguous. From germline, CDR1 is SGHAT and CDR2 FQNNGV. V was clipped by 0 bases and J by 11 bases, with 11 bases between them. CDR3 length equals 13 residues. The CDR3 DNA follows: TGTGCCAGCAGCTTAGAGACTCGTCTGAAGCAGTTCTTC. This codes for CASSLETRLKQFF.

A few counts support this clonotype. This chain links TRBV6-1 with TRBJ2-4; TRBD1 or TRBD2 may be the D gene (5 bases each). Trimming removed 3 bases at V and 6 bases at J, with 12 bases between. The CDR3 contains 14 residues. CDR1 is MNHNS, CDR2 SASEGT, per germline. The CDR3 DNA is TGTGCCAGCAGTGAGGGACCGGCTGGAAACATTCAGTACTTC. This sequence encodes CASSEGPAGNIQYF.

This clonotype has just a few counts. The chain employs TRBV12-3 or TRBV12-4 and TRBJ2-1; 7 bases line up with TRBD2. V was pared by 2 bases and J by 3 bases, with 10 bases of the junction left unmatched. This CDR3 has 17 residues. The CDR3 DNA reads TGTGCCAGCAGTTTATCTTTACTGGGAGGGTTCTACAATGAGCAGTTCTTC. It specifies CASSLSLLGGFYNEQFF.

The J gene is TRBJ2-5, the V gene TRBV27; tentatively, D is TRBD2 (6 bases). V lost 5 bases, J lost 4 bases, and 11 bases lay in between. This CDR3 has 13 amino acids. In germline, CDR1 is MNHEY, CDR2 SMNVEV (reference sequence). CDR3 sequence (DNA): TGTGCCAGCAGTGAGCGGGTATCAGAGACCCAGTACTTC. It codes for CASSERVSETQYF.

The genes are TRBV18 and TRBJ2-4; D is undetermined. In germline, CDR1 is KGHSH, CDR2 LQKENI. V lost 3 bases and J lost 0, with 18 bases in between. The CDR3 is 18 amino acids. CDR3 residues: CASSPHSPVTLAKNIQYF. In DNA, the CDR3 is TGTGCCAGCTCACCCCACAGCCCAGTTACTCTAGCCAAAAACATTCAGTACTTC.

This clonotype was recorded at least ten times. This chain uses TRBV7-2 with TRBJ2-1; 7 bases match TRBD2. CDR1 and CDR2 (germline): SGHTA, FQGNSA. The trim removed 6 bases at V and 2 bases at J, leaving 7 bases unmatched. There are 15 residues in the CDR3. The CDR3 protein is CASSPGTTTYNEQFF. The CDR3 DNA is TGTGCCAGCAGTCCCGGGACTACCACCTACAATGAGCAGTTCTTC.

CDR3 loop: CASSQESGGATHYNEQFF. The CDR3 nucleotides are TGTGCCAGCAGCCAAGAATCGGGGGGGGCTACCCACTACAATGAGCAGTTCTTC. J is TRBJ2-1 and V is TRBV4-2, with 8 bases lining up with TRBD2. Germline assignment: CDR1 LGHNA and CDR2 YNFKEQ. The V gene end was trimmed by 0 bases and the J gene end by 3 bases; junction bases not matched to a gene: 10. CDR3 length: 18 residues.

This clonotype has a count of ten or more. This CDR3 reads CASSLGTKDEQFF. CDR3 nucleotide sequence: TGCGCCAGCAGCTTAGGGACTAAAGATGAGCAGTTCTTC. The chain couples TRBV5-1 to TRBJ2-1, with 7 bases aligning to TRBD2. The CDR3 is made up of 13 amino acids. Germline-derived CDR1 and CDR2 are SGHRS and YFSETQ. Trimming took 2 bases from V and 8 from J; bases not matched to a gene: 4.

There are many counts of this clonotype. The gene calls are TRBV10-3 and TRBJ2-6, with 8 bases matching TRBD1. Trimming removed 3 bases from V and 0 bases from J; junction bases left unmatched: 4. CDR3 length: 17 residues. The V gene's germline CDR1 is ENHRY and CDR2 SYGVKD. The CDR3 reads CAISEGTGASGANVLTF. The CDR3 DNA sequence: TGTGCCATCAGTGAAGGGACAGGAGCCTCTGGGGCCAACGTCCTGACTTTC.

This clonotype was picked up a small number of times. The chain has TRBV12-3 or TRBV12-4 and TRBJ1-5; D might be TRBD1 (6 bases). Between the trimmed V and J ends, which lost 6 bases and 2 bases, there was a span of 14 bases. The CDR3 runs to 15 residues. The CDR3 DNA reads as TGTGCCAGCAGACTGGAACAGGGTGGCAATCAGCCCCAGCATTTT. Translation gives CASRLEQGGNQPQHF.

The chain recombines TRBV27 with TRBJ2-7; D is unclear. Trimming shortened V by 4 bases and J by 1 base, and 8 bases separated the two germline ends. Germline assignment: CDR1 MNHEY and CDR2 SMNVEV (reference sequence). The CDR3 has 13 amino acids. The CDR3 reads CASSYKVSYEQYF. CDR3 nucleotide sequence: TGTGCCAGCAGTTATAAAGTTTCCTACGAGCAGTACTTC.

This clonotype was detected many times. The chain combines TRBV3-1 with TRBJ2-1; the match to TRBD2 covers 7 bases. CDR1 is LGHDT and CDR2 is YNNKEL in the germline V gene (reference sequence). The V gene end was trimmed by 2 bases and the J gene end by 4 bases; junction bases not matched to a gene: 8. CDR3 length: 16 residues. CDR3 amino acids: CASSQNGPAGYNEQFF. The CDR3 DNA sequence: TGTGCCAGCAGCCAAAATGGGCCAGCGGGGTACAATGAGCAGTTCTTC.

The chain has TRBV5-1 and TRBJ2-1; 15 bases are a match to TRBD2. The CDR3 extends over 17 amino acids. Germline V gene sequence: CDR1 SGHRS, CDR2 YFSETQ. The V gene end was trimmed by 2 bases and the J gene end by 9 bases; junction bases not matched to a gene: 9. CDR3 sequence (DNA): TGCGCCAGCAGCTTAAGATCCGGGACTAGCGGGGGGTCTGAGCAGTTCTTC. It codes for CASSLRSGTSGGSEQFF.

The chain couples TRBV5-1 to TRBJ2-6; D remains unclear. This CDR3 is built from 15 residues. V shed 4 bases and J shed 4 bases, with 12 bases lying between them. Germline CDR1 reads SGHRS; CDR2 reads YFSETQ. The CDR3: CASSLEVAGANVLTF. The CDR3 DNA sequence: TGCGCCAGCAGCCTCGAGGTTGCGGGGGCCAACGTCCTGACTTTC.

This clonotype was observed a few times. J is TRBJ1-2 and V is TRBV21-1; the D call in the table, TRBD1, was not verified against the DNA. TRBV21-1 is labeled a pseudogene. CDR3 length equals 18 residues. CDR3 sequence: CASSKNRRGTGSDYGYTF. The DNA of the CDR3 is TGTGCCAGCAGCAAAAATCGAAGGGGGACAGGGAGCGACTATGGCTACACCTTC.

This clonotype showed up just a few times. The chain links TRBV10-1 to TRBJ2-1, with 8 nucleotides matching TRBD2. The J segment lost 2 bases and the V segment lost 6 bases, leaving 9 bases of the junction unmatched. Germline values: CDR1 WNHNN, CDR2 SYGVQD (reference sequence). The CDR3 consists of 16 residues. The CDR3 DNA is TGCGCCAGCAGCCCGTTAGCGGGGTCTGCCTACAATGAGCAGTTCTTC. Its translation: CASSPLAGSAYNEQFF.

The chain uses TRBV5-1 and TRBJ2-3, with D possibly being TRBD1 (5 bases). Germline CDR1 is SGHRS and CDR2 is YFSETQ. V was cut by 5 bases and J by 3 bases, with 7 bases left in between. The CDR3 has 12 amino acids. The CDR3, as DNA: TGCGCCAGCAGGGGGCAAACAGATACGCAGTATTTT. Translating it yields CASRGQTDTQYF.

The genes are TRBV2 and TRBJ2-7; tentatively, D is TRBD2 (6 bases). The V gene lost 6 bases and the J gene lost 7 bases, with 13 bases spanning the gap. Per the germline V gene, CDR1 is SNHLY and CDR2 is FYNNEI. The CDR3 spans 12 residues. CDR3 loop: CASRRDSREQYF. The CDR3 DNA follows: TGTGCCAGCAGGAGGGACTCCCGGGAGCAGTACTTC.